Presented here are 27 T cell receptor beta chains from one specimen sequenced in a study of blood T cell repertoires in COVID-19. The method was immunoSEQ multiplex PCR; TCRdb's version includes in-frame clones alone and lacks a portion of them. The table lists about 91,000 clones, around 90% of them singletons. The sequencing input was peripheral blood. Receptors originate from a woman between 65 and 79 years old with acute or convalescent COVID-19.

CDR3 nucleotide sequence: TGCGCCAGCAGCATTGGATTTGGAGGGAACACTGAAGCTTTCTTT. This sequence encodes CASSIGFGGNTEAFF. The rearrangement links TRBV5-1 to TRBJ1-1; D is undetermined. The germline gives CDR1 SGHRS, CDR2 YFSETQ. Trimming cost V 4 bases and J 1 base, with 14 bases left between them. This CDR3 has 15 residues.

The genes are TRBV6-5 and TRBJ2-1, with 8 nucleotides matching TRBD2. The CDR3 totals 12 residues. Trimming at V came to 6 bases and at J to 6 bases, leaving 1 base not matched to a gene. Germline loops: CDR1 MNHEY, CDR2 SVGAGI. The CDR3 region has the DNA TGTGCCAGCAGCGGGAGGGCCAATGAGCAGTTCTTC. It encodes CASSGRANEQFF.

The rearrangement links TRBV5-1 to TRBJ1-5, with 8 bases aligning to TRBD1. This CDR3 has 17 amino acids. V shed 4 bases, J shed 2 bases, and the junction held 11 bases outside the gene matches. Germline V gene lookup returns CDR1 SGHRS and CDR2 YFSETQ. The DNA of the CDR3 is TGCGCCAGCAGCAGCGGGACAGGCGCCTCGGGCAATCAGCCCCAGCATTTT. Encoded protein: CASSSGTGASGNQPQHF.

For the CDR3, the DNA is TGCGCCAGCAGCCAAAGCGGCGGGGGGGCGAATCTCTACTCCTACAATGAGCAGTTCTTC. Amino acids: CASSQSGGGANLYSYNEQFF. This chain connects TRBV4-1 to TRBJ2-1; 9 bases are a match to TRBD2. CDR1 MGHRA and CDR2 YSYEKL come from the germline V gene. The V segment lost 2 bases and the J segment 0 bases; nucleotides outside the gene matches: 14. There are 20 residues in the CDR3.

This clone was recorded only once. V is TRBV15 and J is TRBJ2-3; 7 nucleotides align to TRBD2. The CDR3 has 15 residues. The germline gives CDR1 LNHNV, CDR2 YYDKDF (reference sequence). Germline trimming cut 3 bases from V and 2 bases from J; bases unmatched to any gene: 5. CDR3 nucleotides: TGTGCCACCAGCAGGGGGGAGGGGTACACAGATACGCAGTATTTT. It is translated as CATSRGEGYTDTQYF.

The V gene is TRBV6-5, the J gene TRBJ2-7, with 7 nucleotides matching TRBD1. V gave up 0 bases and J gave up 0 bases; unmatched junction bases: 5. The CDR3 contains 16 residues. Germline lookup yields CDR1 MNHEY and CDR2 SVGAGI. The CDR3 here is CASSYSFAGGSYEQYF. CDR3 sequence (DNA): TGTGCCAGCAGTTACTCGTTTGCAGGGGGCTCCTACGAGCAGTACTTC.

This clone was recorded only once. V is TRBV15 and J is TRBJ2-1; 8 nucleotides align to TRBD2. The CDR3 spans 18 residues. The germline V gene encodes CDR1 LNHNV and CDR2 YYDKDF (reference sequence). V dropped 0 bases and J dropped 8; count of bases not matched to a gene: 15. As DNA, the CDR3 is TGTGCCACCAGCAGAGAATCGCGGTGGCTAGCGGGCGTGTATGAGCAGTTCTTC. Residues: CATSRESRWLAGVYEQFF.

The CDR3 spells CASRPFPLGLAGNLGALYEQYF. DNA of the CDR3: TGTGCAAGTCGCCCATTTCCCCTGGGACTAGCGGGGAACCTCGGGGCTCTCTACGAGCAGTACTTC. The rearrangement uses TRBV12-2 and TRBJ2-7; no check of the table's D call, TRBD2, against the DNA was made. TRBV12-2 is described as a pseudogene. CDR3 size: 22 residues.

The genes are TRBV10-3 and TRBJ2-7, with a tentative D call TRBD1 (6 bases). The ends were cut back, 6 bases at V and 2 bases at J, with 14 bases in the middle. Per the germline V gene, CDR1 is ENHRY and CDR2 is SYGVKD. CDR3 size: 14 residues. CDR3: CAIRNAGATYEQYF. As DNA, the CDR3 is TGTGCCATCAGAAACGCAGGGGCTACCTACGAGCAGTACTTC.

The chain recombines TRBV14 with TRBJ1-1; D is perhaps TRBD1 (5 bases). V was shortened by 5 bases and J by 1 base, with 8 bases between the two germline ends. CDR3 length: 13 amino acids. Germline CDR1 SGHDN, CDR2 FVKESK. The CDR3 is CASSVGQNTEAFF. The CDR3 DNA reads as TGTGCCAGCAGCGTCGGACAGAACACTGAAGCTTTCTTT.

In nucleotides, the CDR3 is TGCAGCGCCAGGACTAGCGGGAGCTCCAATGAGCAGTTCTTC. It codes for CSARTSGSSNEQFF. V usage is TRBV29-1 and J usage is TRBJ2-1; 13 bases map to TRBD2. The V and J ends lost 7 bases and 6 bases, in that order; junction bases with no gene match: 6. This CDR3 has 14 amino acids. Germline V gene lookup returns CDR1 SQVTM and CDR2 ANQGSEA.

This clone was picked up a small number of times. V and J are TRBV11-2 and TRBJ2-1; D is ambiguous. Germline V gives CDR1 SGHAT, CDR2 FQNNGV. CDR3 length equals 12 residues. With 4 bases removed from V and 9 bases from J, the gap between germline ends came to 10 bases. CDR3 nucleotide sequence: TGTGCCAGCAGCTCTCAGGTGGGTGAGCAGTTCTTC. This sequence encodes CASSSQVGEQFF. The full variable domain, with the rest looked up from reference TRBV11-2 and TRBJ2-1, is EAGVAQSPRYKIIEKRQSVAFWCNPISGHATLYWYQQILGQGPKLLIQFQNNGVVDDSQLPKDRFSAERLKGVDSTLKIQPAKLEDSAVYLCASSSQVGEQFFGPGTRLTVL.

The V and J genes are TRBV18 and TRBJ2-7; D is possibly TRBD1 (6 bases). The CDR3 sequence is 14 residues long. V was cut by 3 bases and J by 4 bases, with 13 bases left in between. CDR1 and CDR2 (germline): KGHSH, LQKENI. CDR3 sequence reads: CASSPYPGEYEQYF. Written as DNA, the CDR3 is TGTGCCAGCTCACCTTACCCAGGGGAATACGAGCAGTACTTC. Looking up the rest from reference TRBV18 and TRBJ2-7 gives the full variable domain: NAGVMQNPRHLVRRRGQEARLRCSPMKGHSHVYWYRQLPEEGLKFMVYLQKENIIDESGMPKERFSAEFPKEGPSILRIQQVVRGDSAAYFCASSPYPGEYEQYFGPGTRLTVT.

J is TRBJ2-2 and V is TRBV9; no firm D call. From germline, CDR1 is SGDLS and CDR2 YYNGEE. The V end was cut by 2 bases, the J end by 1 base, with 9 bases between. The CDR3 runs 15 residues. The CDR3 nucleotides read TGTGCCAGCAGCGTCTCCACATTGAACACCGGGGAGCTGTTTTTT. This sequence encodes CASSVSTLNTGELFF.

The V and J genes are TRBV7-9 and TRBJ2-1; a weak D match, TRBD2 (5 bases). The V gene lost 5 bases and the J gene lost 0 bases, with 17 bases spanning the gap. The CDR3 covers 17 residues. Germline lookup yields CDR1 SEHNR and CDR2 FQNEAQ (reference sequence). CDR3 coding DNA: TGTGCCAGCAGCCCGCGCGTCAGCGGTTTCTCCTACAATGAGCAGTTCTTC. This codes for CASSPRVSGFSYNEQFF.

This clone has only one observation. The DNA for the CDR3 is TGTGCCAGTAGTATCGGGGACAGGTACAATGAGCAGTTCTTC. Translating it yields CASSIGDRYNEQFF. The chain recombines TRBV19 with TRBJ2-1; 8 bases map to TRBD1. This CDR3 region has 14 residues. Losses at the gene ends were 3 bases for V and 4 bases for J; bases not matched to a gene: 2. Germline CDR1 is LNHDA and CDR2 is SQIVND (reference sequence).

The chain has TRBV24-1 and TRBJ2-5, with D maybe TRBD2 (5 bases). The CDR3 is 13 residues long. Trimming took off 6 bases at V and 4 bases at J, with 11 bases between the two ends. CDR1 KGHDR and CDR2 SFDVKD come from the germline V gene. In DNA form, the CDR3 reads TGTGCCACCAGTCCTAGCACTTTAGAGACCCAGTACTTC. This sequence encodes CATSPSTLETQYF.

The chain is built from TRBV13 and TRBJ2-5; the match to TRBD1 covers 10 bases. CDR3 length equals 14 residues. Germline CDR1 reads PRHDT; CDR2 reads FYEKMQ (reference sequence). J gave up 5 bases and V 6 bases, and 6 bases lay outside the gene matches. CDR3: CASRRGQGLETQYF. The CDR3 DNA is TGTGCCAGCAGAAGGGGACAGGGGCTGGAGACCCAGTACTTC.

The rearrangement links TRBV20-1 to TRBJ2-5, with 7 nucleotides matching TRBD1. Trimming removed 3 bases from V and 3 bases from J; junction bases left unmatched: 10. The germline gives CDR1 DFQATT, CDR2 SNEGSKA (reference sequence). The CDR3 has 15 residues. The CDR3 DNA follows: TGCAGTGCTAGTAACCACAGGGGTTGGGAAGAGACCCAGTACTTC. This gives the protein CSASNHRGWEETQYF.

The gene calls are TRBV24-1 and TRBJ2-5, with TRBD2 identical over 10 bases. The junction had 4 bases not matched to a gene; V was cut back by 2 bases and J by 2 bases. Germline V CDR1 and CDR2: KGHDR, SFDVKD. The CDR3 contains 16 residues. This chain's CDR3 is CATSDSSGGWQETQYF. In DNA, the CDR3 is TGTGCCACCAGTGATTCTAGCGGGGGATGGCAAGAGACCCAGTACTTC.

The chain employs TRBV20-1 and TRBJ2-5, with 7 bases fitting TRBD2. CDR3 length: 14 residues. Trimming at V came to 3 bases and at J to 4 bases, leaving 8 bases not matched to a gene. The germline CDR1 and CDR2 sequences are DFQATT and SNEGSKA (reference sequence). CDR3 in amino acids: CSASPSGRGETQYF. CDR3 nucleotides: TGCAGTGCTAGTCCTAGCGGCCGAGGAGAGACCCAGTACTTC.

The genes are TRBV19 and TRBJ1-1; D ambiguous. The germline gives CDR1 LNHDA, CDR2 SQIVND (reference sequence). CDR3 length: 15 residues. V was pared by 4 bases and J by 0 bases, with 12 bases between. The CDR3 spells CASSTKEGLNTEAFF. The DNA for the CDR3 is TGTGCCAGTAGTACGAAGGAGGGCTTGAACACTGAAGCTTTCTTT. Together with reference TRBV19 and TRBJ1-1, the CDR3 gives the full variable domain: DGGITQSPKYLFRKEGQNVTLSCEQNLNHDAMYWYRQDPGQGLRLIYYSQIVNDFQKGDIAEGYSVSREKKESFPLTVTSAQKNPTAFYLCASSTKEGLNTEAFFGQGTRLTVV.

J is TRBJ2-1 and V is TRBV2; D is unresolved. The CDR3 length is 15 residues. The V end was cut by 5 bases, the J end by 0 bases, with 11 bases between. CDR1 is SNHLY and CDR2 is FYNNEI in the germline V gene. CDR3 bases: TGTGCCAGCAGTTTAGAGAGAGTCTCCTACAATGAGCAGTTCTTC. Protein sequence: CASSLERVSYNEQFF.

The CDR3 loop is CATSDRPRGVGTDTQYF. For the CDR3, the DNA is TGTGCCACCAGTGACCGCCCCCGCGGGGTGGGCACAGATACGCAGTATTTT. This sequence joins TRBV24-1 and TRBJ2-3; a possible D gene is TRBD2 (6 bases). CDR3 length: 17 residues. Germline loops: CDR1 KGHDR, CDR2 SFDVKD. V was cut by 4 bases and J by 1 base, with 17 bases left in between.

Only a few counts were recorded for this clone. A junction end diverges from the germline sequence, so it may reflect a read error. The gene calls are TRBV2 and TRBJ2-2, with TRBD1 as a possible D gene (5 bases). The CDR3 is 13 residues long. CDR1 SNHLY and CDR2 FYNNEI come from the germline V gene. As DNA, the CDR3 is TGTGCCAGCGGTGAGACAGAGACCGGGGAGCTGTTTTTT. Protein product: CASGETETGELFF. Full variable domain (outside the CDR3, taken from reference TRBV2 and TRBJ2-2): EPEVTQTPSHQVTQMGQEVILRCVPISNHLYFYWYRQILGQKVEFLVSFYNNEISEKSEIFDDQFSVERPDGSNFTLKIRSTKLEDSAMYFCASGETETGELFFGEGSRLTVL.

V gene TRBV7-9 combines with J gene TRBJ1-4; the D gene is possibly TRBD1 (5 bases). This CDR3 spans 17 amino acids. CDR1 is SEHNR and CDR2 is FQNEAQ in the germline V gene (reference sequence). Between the trimmed V and J ends, which lost 7 bases and 4 bases, there was a span of 22 bases. The CDR3 nucleotides are TGTGCCAGCACCCAGATGTTTGCGCAGGGTAATAATGAAAAACTGTTTTTT. It is translated as CASTQMFAQGNNEKLFF.

The sample holds one count of this clone. V gene TRBV5-1 combines with J gene TRBJ2-2; no clear D. Trimming removed 6 bases from V and 5 bases from J, with 14 bases in between. Germline V gene sequence: CDR1 SGHRS, CDR2 YFSETQ. CDR3 length equals 14 residues. CDR3 sequence (DNA): TGCGCCAGCACCCAGAACGAAGTAACCGGGGAGCTGTTTTTT. It translates to CASTQNEVTGELFF.